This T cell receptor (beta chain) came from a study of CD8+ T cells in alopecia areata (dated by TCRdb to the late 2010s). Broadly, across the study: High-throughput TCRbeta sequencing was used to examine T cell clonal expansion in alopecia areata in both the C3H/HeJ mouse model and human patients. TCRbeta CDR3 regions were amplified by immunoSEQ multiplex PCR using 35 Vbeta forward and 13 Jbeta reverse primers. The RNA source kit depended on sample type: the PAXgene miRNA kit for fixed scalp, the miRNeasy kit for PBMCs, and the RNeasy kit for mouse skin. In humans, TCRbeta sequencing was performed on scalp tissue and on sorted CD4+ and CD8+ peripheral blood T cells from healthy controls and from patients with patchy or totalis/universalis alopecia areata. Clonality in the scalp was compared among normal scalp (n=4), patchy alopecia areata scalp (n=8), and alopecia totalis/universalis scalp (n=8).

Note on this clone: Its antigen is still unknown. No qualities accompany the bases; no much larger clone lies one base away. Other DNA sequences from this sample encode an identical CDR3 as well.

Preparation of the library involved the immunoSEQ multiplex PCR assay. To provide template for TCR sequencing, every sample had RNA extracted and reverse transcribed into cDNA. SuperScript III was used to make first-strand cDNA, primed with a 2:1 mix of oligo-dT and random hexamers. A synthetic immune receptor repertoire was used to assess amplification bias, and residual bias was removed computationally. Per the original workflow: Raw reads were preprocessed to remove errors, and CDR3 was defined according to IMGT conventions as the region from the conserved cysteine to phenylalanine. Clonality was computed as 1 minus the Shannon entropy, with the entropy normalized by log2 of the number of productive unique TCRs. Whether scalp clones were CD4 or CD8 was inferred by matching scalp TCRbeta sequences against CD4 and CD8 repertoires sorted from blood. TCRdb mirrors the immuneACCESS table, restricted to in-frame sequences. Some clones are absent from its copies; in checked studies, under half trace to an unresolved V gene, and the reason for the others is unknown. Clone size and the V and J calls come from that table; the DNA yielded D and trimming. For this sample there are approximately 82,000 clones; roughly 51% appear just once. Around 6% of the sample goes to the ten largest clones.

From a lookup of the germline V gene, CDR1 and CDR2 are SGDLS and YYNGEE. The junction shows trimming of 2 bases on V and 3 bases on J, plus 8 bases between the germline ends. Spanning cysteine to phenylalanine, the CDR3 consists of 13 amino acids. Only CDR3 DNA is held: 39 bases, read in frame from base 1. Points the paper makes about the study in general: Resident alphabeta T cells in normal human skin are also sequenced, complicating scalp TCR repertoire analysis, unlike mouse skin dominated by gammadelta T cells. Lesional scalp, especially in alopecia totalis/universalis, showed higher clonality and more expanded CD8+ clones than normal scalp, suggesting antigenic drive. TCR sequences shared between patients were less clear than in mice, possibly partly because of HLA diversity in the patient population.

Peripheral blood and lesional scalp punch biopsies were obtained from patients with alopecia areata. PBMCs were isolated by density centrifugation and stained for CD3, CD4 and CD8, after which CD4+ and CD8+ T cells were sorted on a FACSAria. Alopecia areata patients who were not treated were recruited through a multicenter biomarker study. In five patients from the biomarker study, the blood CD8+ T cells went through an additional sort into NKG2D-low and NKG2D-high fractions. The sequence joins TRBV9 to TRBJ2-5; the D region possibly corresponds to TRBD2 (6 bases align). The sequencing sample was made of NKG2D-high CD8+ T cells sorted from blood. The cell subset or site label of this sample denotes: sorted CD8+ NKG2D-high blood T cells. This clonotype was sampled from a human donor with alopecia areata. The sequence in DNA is TGTGCCAGCAGCGTCTGGGGGGAAGAGACCCAGTACTTC. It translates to CASSVWGEETQYF.